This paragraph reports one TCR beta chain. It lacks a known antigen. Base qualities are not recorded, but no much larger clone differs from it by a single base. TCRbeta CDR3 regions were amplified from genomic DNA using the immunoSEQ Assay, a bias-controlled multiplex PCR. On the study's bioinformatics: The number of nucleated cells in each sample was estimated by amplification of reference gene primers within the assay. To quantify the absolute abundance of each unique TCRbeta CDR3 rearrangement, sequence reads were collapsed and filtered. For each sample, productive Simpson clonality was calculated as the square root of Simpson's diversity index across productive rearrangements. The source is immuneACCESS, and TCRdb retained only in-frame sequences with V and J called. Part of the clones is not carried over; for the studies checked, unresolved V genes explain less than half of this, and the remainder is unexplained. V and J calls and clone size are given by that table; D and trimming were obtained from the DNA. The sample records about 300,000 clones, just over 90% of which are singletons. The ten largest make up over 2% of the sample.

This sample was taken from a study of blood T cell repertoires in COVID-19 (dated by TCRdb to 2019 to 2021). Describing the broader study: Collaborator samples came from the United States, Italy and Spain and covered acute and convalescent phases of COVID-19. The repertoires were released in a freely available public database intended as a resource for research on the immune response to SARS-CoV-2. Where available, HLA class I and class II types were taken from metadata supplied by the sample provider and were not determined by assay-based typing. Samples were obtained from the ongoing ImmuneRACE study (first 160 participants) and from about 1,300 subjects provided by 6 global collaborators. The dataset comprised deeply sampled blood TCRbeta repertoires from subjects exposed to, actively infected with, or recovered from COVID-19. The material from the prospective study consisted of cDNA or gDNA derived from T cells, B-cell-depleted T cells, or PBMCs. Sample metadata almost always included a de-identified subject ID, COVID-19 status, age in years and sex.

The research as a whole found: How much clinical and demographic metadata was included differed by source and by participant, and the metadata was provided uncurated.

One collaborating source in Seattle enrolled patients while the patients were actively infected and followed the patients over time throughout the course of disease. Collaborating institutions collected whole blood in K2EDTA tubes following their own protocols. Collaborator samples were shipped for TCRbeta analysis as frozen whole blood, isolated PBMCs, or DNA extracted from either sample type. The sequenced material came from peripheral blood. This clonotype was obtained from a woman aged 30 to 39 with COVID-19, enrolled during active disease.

The nucleotide sequence reads TGTGCCAGCAGTCTCAGCGGGAGCTCCTACGAGCAGTACTTC. Translation gives CASSLSGSSYEQYF. Recombination linked TRBV6-5 to TRBJ2-7, with TRBD2 matching 8 junction bases. For CDR1 and CDR2, the germline V gene lists MNHEY and SVGAGI. Counted from cysteine to phenylalanine, this CDR3 has 14 amino acids. This entry keeps only the CDR3 DNA: 42 bases, framed from base 1. At the junction V is shortened by 5 bases and J by 0 bases; bases outside the gene matches: 3.